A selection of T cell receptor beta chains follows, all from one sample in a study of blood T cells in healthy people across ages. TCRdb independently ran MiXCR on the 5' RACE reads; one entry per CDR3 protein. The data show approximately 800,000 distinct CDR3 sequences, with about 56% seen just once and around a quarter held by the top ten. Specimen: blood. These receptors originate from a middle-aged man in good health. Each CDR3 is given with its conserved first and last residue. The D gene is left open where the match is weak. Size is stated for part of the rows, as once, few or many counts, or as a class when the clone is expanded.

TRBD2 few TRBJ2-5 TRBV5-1 CASSLLTSGNQETQYF TGCGCCAGCAGCTTGCTAACTAGCGGTAACCAAGAGACCCAGTACTTC
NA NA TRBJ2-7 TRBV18 CASSPGPGLHEQYF TGTGCCAGCTCACCGGGACCCGGTCTTCACGAGCAGTACTTC
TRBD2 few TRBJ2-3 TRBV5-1 CASSLGLASRADTQYF TGCGCCAGCAGCTTGGGACTAGCGAGCCGTGCAGATACGCAGTATTTT
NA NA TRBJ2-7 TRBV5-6 CASSDPSMLRGTYEQYF TGTGCCAGCAGCGACCCGTCAATGCTCAGGGGAACCTACGAGCAGTACTTC
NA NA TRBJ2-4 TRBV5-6 CASSLEGMAKNIQYF TGTGCCAGCAGCTTGGAGGGGATGGCCAAAAACATTCAGTACTTC
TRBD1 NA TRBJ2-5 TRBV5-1 CASSLFLTGGQETQYF TGCGCCAGCAGCCTTTTTCTAACAGGGGGCCAAGAGACCCAGTACTTC
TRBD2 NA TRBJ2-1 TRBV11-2 CASSFQRGTSGGASSSYNEQFF TGTGCCAGCAGCTTCCAACGAGGGACTAGCGGGGGGGCCTCGAGCTCCTACAATGAGCAGTTCTTC
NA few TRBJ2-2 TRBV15 CATSRDRSGAGELFF TGTGCCACCAGCAGAGATCGGTCAGGGGCCGGGGAGCTGTTTTTT
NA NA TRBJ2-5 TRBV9 CASSPNGYHQETQYF TGTGCCAGCAGCCCCAATGGCTACCACCAAGAGACCCAGTACTTC
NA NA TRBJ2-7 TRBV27 CASSTGDEQYF TGTGCCAGCTCAACAGGAGACGAGCAGTACTTC
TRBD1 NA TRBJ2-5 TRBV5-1 CASSTGQGGWFETQYF TGCGCCAGCAGCACGGGACAGGGGGGATGGTTCGAGACCCAGTACTTC
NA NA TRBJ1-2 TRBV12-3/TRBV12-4 CASSVSLGLGYTF TGTGCCAGCAGTGTAAGCCTTGGACTCGGCTACACCTTC
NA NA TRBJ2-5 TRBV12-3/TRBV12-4 CASSTRGGGETQYF TGTGCCAGCAGCACGCGCGGAGGGGGGGAGACCCAGTACTTC
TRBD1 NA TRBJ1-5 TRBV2 CASSASTGVNQPQHF TGTGCCAGCAGTGCAAGTACAGGGGTCAATCAGCCCCAGCATTTT
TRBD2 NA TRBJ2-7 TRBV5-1 CASSERLAGGYEQYF TGCGCCAGCAGCGAGAGACTAGCGGGAGGCTACGAGCAGTACTTC
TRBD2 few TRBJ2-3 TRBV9 CASSPRLATSTDTQYF TGTGCCAGCAGTCCCCGACTAGCCACCAGCACAGATACGCAGTATTTT
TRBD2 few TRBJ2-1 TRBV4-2 CASSQVQRGTYNEQFF TGTGCCAGCAGCCAAGTTCAGCGGGGGACCTACAATGAGCAGTTCTTC
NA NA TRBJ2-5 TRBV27 CASSRNSGGKFAQYF TGTGCCAGCAGCCGCAACAGCGGAGGGAAATTTGCGCAGTACTTC